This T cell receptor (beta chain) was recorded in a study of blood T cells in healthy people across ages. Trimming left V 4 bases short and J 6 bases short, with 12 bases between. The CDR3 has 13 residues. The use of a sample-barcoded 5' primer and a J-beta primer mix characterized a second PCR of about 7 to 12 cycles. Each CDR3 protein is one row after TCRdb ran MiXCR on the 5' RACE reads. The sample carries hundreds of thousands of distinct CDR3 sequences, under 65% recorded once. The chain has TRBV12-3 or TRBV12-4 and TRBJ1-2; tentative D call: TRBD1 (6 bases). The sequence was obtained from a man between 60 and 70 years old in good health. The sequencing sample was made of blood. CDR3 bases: TGTGCCAGCAGTTGGCGCAGGGGTGATGGCTACACCTTC. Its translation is CASSWRRGDGYTF.